The 23 T cell receptor beta chains reported below all come from one sample, sequenced in a study of CD8+CD57+ T cells in acquired aplastic anemia. Researchers used genomic DNA as the template to profile TCR beta VDJ and CDR3. From the reads, TCRdb called clonotypes with MiXCR, one entry per CDR3 protein. The sample holds about 190,000 distinct CDR3 sequences, roughly 56% seen once. Sequenced sample: sorted CD4+, CD8+, or CD8+CD57+ T cells (not recorded which) from PBMCs. These receptors all come from a human donor in good health, serving as a control.

The chain couples TRBV15 to TRBJ2-1; 8 bases are shared with TRBD2. The germline V gene has CDR1 LNHNV and CDR2 YYDKDF (reference sequence). Germline trimming cut 9 bases from V and 10 bases from J; bases unmatched to any gene: 11. The CDR3 has 13 amino acids. In nucleotides, the CDR3 is TGTGCCACAGCGGGAGTTCGTGGGAGGGAGCAGTTCTTC. Protein product: CATAGVRGREQFF. The entire variable domain, with the rest obtained from reference TRBV15 and TRBJ2-1, is as follows: DAMVIQNPRYQVTQFGKPVTLSCSQTLNHNVMYWYQQKSSQAPKLLFHYYDKDFNNEADTPDNFQSRRPNTSFCFLDIRSPGLGDTAMYLCATAGVRGREQFFGPGTRLTVL.

At least ten counts were recorded for this clonotype. The rearrangement joins TRBV7-2 to TRBJ2-7; D gene uncertain. Trimming left V 5 bases short and J 2 bases short, with 4 bases between. The CDR3 loop spans 11 amino acids. Germline-derived CDR1 and CDR2 are SGHTA and FQGNSA. The CDR3 bases are TGTGCCAGCAGCGGCACCTACGAGCAGTACTTC. The encoded protein is CASSGTYEQYF.

V gene TRBV7-6 combines with J gene TRBJ1-2; D gene uncertain. The CDR3 runs to 14 residues. The germline gives CDR1 SGHVS, CDR2 FNYEAQ. V was cut by 5 bases and J by 4 bases, with 14 bases left in between. In nucleotides, the CDR3 is TGTGCCAGCAGCCAAGACTACGGGGTCTATGGCTACACCTTC. Translating it yields CASSQDYGVYGYTF. Variable domain in full (rest from reference TRBV7-6 and TRBJ1-2): GAGVSQSPRYKVTKRGQDVALRCDPISGHVSLYWYRQALGQGPEFLTYFNYEAQQDKSGLPNDRFSAERPEGSISTLTIQRTEQRDSAMYRCASSQDYGVYGYTFGSGTRLTVV.

This clonotype was observed at least ten times. The rearrangement joins TRBV10-3 to TRBJ2-3, with 7 nucleotides matching TRBD2. This CDR3 contains 15 residues. Germline trimming cut 10 bases from V and 7 bases from J; bases unmatched to any gene: 17. Germline loops: CDR1 ENHRY, CDR2 SYGVKD. CDR3 loop: CATAFISGDSYTQYF. In DNA, the CDR3 is TGTGCCACCGCTTTTATAAGCGGGGATTCGTATACGCAGTATTTT.

The CDR3 DNA follows: TGTGCCAGCAGTCCAAGACAGGGATCAGGCCCCCAGCATTTT. As protein: CASSPRQGSGPQHF. This rearrangement joins TRBV6-5 to TRBJ1-5, with 7 bases aligning to TRBD1. V shed 5 bases, J shed 10 bases, and the junction held 11 bases outside the gene matches. The germline gives CDR1 MNHEY, CDR2 SVGAGI. This CDR3 spans 14 amino acids.

This clonotype appeared a few times. The V call is TRBV6-2 or TRBV6-3, the J call TRBJ1-4; D is uncertain. Trimming shortened V by 8 bases and J by 4 bases, and 14 bases separated the two germline ends. Germline loops: CDR1 MNHEY, CDR2 SVGEGT. CDR3 length: 14 amino acids. The CDR3 is CASGRTLFNEKLFF. CDR3 in DNA: TGTGCCAGCGGAAGGACGTTGTTTAATGAAAAACTGTTTTTT.

The V call is TRBV10-2, the J call TRBJ1-6; no definite D call. The V gene's germline CDR1 is WSHSY and CDR2 SAAADI. V lost 7 bases and J 0 bases, leaving 7 bases between the germline ends. The CDR3 has 14 residues. The CDR3 DNA sequence: TGCGCCAGCAACACGAGCTCCTATAATTCACCCCTCCACTTT. Protein: CASNTSSYNSPLHF.

At least ten counts were recorded for this clonotype. The chain uses TRBV19 and TRBJ1-5, with 9 bases aligning to TRBD1. Germline V CDR1 and CDR2: LNHDA, SQIVND (reference sequence). The CDR3 loop spans 16 amino acids. Germline trimming cut 7 bases from V and 7 bases from J; bases unmatched to any gene: 14. CDR3: CASTKKYRGLGQPQHF. The CDR3 coding sequence is TGTGCCAGTACTAAAAAATACAGGGGGCTGGGCCAGCCCCAGCATTTT. Full variable domain (remainder filled in from reference TRBV19 and TRBJ1-5): DGGITQSPKYLFRKEGQNVTLSCEQNLNHDAMYWYRQDPGQGLRLIYYSQIVNDFQKGDIAEGYSVSREKKESFPLTVTSAQKNPTAFYLCASTKKYRGLGQPQHFGDGTRLSIL.

A few counts support this clonotype. This chain links TRBV6-5 with TRBJ1-4, with D maybe TRBD1 (5 bases). The CDR3 extends over 15 amino acids. The V gene's germline CDR1 is MNHEY and CDR2 SVGAGI. V lost 6 bases to trimming and J lost 8 bases, with 19 bases between them. This CDR3 is CASRGYRPSEEKLFF. CDR3 nucleotides: TGTGCCAGCAGGGGTTACAGGCCGAGCGAGGAAAAACTGTTTTTT.

This clonotype occurred a few times. The rearrangement links TRBV10-3 to TRBJ2-7, with a tentative D call TRBD2 (5 bases). Germline-derived CDR1 and CDR2 are ENHRY and SYGVKD. The CDR3 is made up of 13 amino acids. Trimming stripped 10 bases from V and 3 bases from J, with 16 bases between. The CDR3 sequence is CATEPNRDYEQYF. The CDR3 bases are TGTGCCACCGAACCAAACCGGGACTACGAGCAGTACTTC.

J is TRBJ2-5 and V is TRBV2, with D possibly being TRBD2 (5 bases). This CDR3 contains 13 residues. Trimming took 3 bases from V and 5 from J, leaving 10 bases between them. Germline assignment: CDR1 SNHLY and CDR2 FYNNEI. The CDR3 loop reads CASSDPRGETQYF. The DNA of the CDR3 is TGTGCCAGCAGTGACCCACGGGGTGAGACCCAGTACTTC.

CDR3 loop: CASSSRTGPNTEAFF. CDR3 coding DNA: TGTGCCAGCAGTTCCCGGACAGGGCCGAACACTGAAGCTTTCTTT. The genes are TRBV28 and TRBJ1-1, with 8 bases matching TRBD1. CDR3 size: 15 residues. With V trimmed by 4 bases and J by 1 base, 5 bases remained unmatched. Germline lookup yields CDR1 MDHEN and CDR2 SYDVKM.

There are many counts of this clonotype. The genes are TRBV5-1 and TRBJ2-4; D may be TRBD1 (6 bases). This CDR3 is 18 amino acids long. Trimming removed 2 bases at V and 0 bases at J, with 18 bases between. The V gene's germline CDR1 is SGHRS and CDR2 YFSETQ. CDR3 region: CASSFGQRSHLAKNIQYF. The CDR3 bases are TGCGCCAGCAGCTTTGGACAGCGGTCCCATTTAGCCAAAAACATTCAGTACTTC.

V is TRBV5-4 and J is TRBJ1-6; 7 bases line up with TRBD1. V shed 1 base, J shed 7 bases, and the junction held 2 bases outside the gene matches. Per germline, CDR1 SGHNT and CDR2 YYREEE (reference sequence). This CDR3 contains 14 residues. In DNA form, the CDR3 reads TGTGCCAGCAGCTTGAGGGGGCTAAATTCACCCCTCCACTTT. It specifies CASSLRGLNSPLHF.

The rearrangement uses TRBV7-2 and TRBJ2-7, with 7 bases identical to TRBD2. Trimming took 5 bases from V and 2 from J; bases not matched to a gene: 9. The CDR3 extends over 15 amino acids. Germline V gives CDR1 SGHTA, CDR2 FQGNSA. Here the CDR3 DNA reads TGTGCCAGCAGCCAAGGGGAGGGCCCCGCCTACGAGCAGTACTTC. The encoded protein is CASSQGEGPAYEQYF.

This clonotype was recorded only once. This CDR3 reads CASSEPWGGADSPLHF. In DNA, the CDR3 is TGTGCCAGCAGCGAACCATGGGGGGGCGCGGATTCACCCCTCCACTTT. J is TRBJ1-6 and V is TRBV9; D may be TRBD1 (6 bases). Per the germline V gene, CDR1 is SGDLS and CDR2 is YYNGEE. The V end lost 3 bases, the J end lost 8 bases, and 18 bases lay between the germline ends. The CDR3 runs to 16 residues.

The chain couples TRBV7-8 to TRBJ2-3, with TRBD2 matching over 12 bases. J gave up 6 bases and V 2 bases, and 9 bases lay outside the gene matches. This CDR3 has 17 residues. Looked up from germline, CDR1 is SGHVS and CDR2 is FQNEAQ. The CDR3 bases are TGTGCCAGCAGCTTAAGTCCTAGCGGGGGGGCGTGGGATACGCAGTATTTT. As protein: CASSLSPSGGAWDTQYF. Full variable domain (missing parts from reference TRBV7-8 and TRBJ2-3): GAGVSQSPRYKVAKRGQDVALRCDPISGHVSLFWYQQALGQGPEFLTYFQNEAQLDKSGLPSDRFFAERPEGSVSTLKIQRTQQEDSAVYLCASSLSPSGGAWDTQYFGPGTRLTVL.

The sample holds a few counts of this clonotype. V is TRBV28 and J is TRBJ1-1; 9 bases are a match to TRBD1. The CDR3 contains 15 residues. J gave up 4 bases and V 5 bases, and 8 bases lay outside the gene matches. The germline CDR1 and CDR2 sequences are MDHEN and SYDVKM. CDR3 nucleotide sequence: TGTGCCAGCAGTCCTACAGGGGGCTGGAGCACTGAAGCTTTCTTT. It is translated as CASSPTGGWSTEAFF.

V is TRBV10-1 and J is TRBJ2-3, with TRBD1 matching 11 bases. CDR3 size: 14 residues. Trimming cost V 6 bases and J 3 bases; bases outside gene matches: 2. CDR1 is WNHNN and CDR2 is SYGVQD in the germline V gene (reference sequence). The CDR3 reads CASRDRGPTDTQYF. CDR3 DNA: TGCGCCAGCAGGGACAGGGGGCCGACAGATACGCAGTATTTT.

Ten or more counts support this clonotype. V is TRBV4-2 and J is TRBJ1-5, with TRBD1 matching over 10 bases. This CDR3 comprises 15 residues. Germline CDR1 and CDR2: LGHNA and YNFKEQ. V lost 4 bases, J lost 6 bases, and 6 bases stayed unmatched. The CDR3 DNA sequence: TGTGCCAGCAGCCGTTCCGGGACAGGGGTTCAGCCCCAGCATTTT. Translated, it gives CASSRSGTGVQPQHF.

This clonotype has a count of ten or more. The chain uses TRBV7-2 and TRBJ2-2; 14 nucleotides align to TRBD2. Germline V gene data show CDR1 as SGHTA and CDR2 as FQGNSA. The CDR3 has 17 residues. V lost 5 bases and J lost 5; bases outside the gene matches: 7. The CDR3 bases are TGTGCCAGCAGCCGACAACGGACTAGCGGGGGGACCGGGGAGCTGTTTTTT. Amino acid sequence: CASSRQRTSGGTGELFF.

The V gene is TRBV7-9, the J gene TRBJ2-3; 7 positions agree with TRBD1. The CDR3 length is 15 residues. Germline lookup yields CDR1 SEHNR and CDR2 FQNEAQ (reference sequence). Trimming took 5 bases from V and 0 from J; bases not matched to a gene: 5. The CDR3 region is CASSPKGASTDTQYF. Here the CDR3 DNA reads TGTGCCAGCAGCCCAAAGGGGGCCAGCACAGATACGCAGTATTTT.

This chain joins TRBV25-1 and TRBJ1-2, with TRBD1 matching 12 bases. CDR3 length: 13 residues. CDR1 is MGHDK, CDR2 SYGVNS, per germline. V shed 4 bases and J 10 bases; nucleotides not matched to a gene: 4. As DNA, the CDR3 is TGTGCCAGCAGTGCCCGGGACAGGGGGCCCTACACCTTC. It translates to CASSARDRGPYTF.